This TCR beta chain was identified in a study of T cells in Graves' hyperthyroidism and ophthalmopathy. This clonotype appeared many times. Its antigen is still unknown. Whole-study results and caveats: Blood also carried most thyroid clonotypes expanded above 0.001. Ophthalmopathy prediction by the model preceded onset by a median about 6 months.

The source material, RNA transcripts, was used to amplify TCR beta CDR3 regions. HTBI primers were employed in a first-round RT-PCR of the TCR CDR3. TCRdb independently ran MiXCR on the multiplex PCR reads; one entry per CDR3 protein. Here the sample spans over 300,000 distinct CDR3 sequences, around 13% being singletons. The CDR3 spans 15 residues. V lost 1 base to trimming and J lost 3 bases, with 10 bases between them. CDR1 LNHDA and CDR2 SQIVND come from the germline V gene (reference sequence). The authors obtained PBMCs from more than 8 ml of fresh peripheral blood. This TCR derives from a woman aged 40-49 years with Graves' ophthalmopathy. The chain joins TRBV19 to TRBJ1-5; D is perhaps TRBD1 (5 bases). Sequenced: blood. This CDR3 is CASSIVEGINQPQHF. The DNA of the CDR3 is TGTGCCAGTAGTATAGTCGAGGGGATCAATCAGCCCCAGCATTTT.